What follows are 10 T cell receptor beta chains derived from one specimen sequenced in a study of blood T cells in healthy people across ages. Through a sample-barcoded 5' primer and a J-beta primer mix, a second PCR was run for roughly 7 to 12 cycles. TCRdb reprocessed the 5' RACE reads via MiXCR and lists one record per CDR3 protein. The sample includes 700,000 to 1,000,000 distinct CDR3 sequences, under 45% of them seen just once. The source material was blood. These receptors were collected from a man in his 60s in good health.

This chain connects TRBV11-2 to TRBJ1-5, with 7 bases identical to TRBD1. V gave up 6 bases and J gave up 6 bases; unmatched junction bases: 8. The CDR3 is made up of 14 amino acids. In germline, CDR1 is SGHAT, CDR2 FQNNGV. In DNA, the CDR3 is TGTGCCAGCAGTACCCGGACAGGTGGTCAGCCCCAGCATTTT. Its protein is CASSTRTGGQPQHF.

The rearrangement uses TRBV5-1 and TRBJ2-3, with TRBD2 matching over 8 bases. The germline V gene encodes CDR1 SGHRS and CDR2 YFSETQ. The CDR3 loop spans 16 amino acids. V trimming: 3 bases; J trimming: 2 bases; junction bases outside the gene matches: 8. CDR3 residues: CASSWQSGGYTDTQYF. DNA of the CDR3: TGCGCCAGCAGCTGGCAGAGCGGGGGATACACAGATACGCAGTATTTT.

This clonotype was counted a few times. Here the CDR3 reads CASSQQGGWKNEQFF. In nucleotides, the CDR3 is TGTGCCAGCAGCCAACAGGGGGGGTGGAAAAATGAGCAGTTCTTC. The chain employs TRBV3-1 and TRBJ2-1; D may match TRBD1 or TRBD2 (7 bases each). Germline V CDR1 and CDR2: LGHDT, YNNKEL (reference sequence). Trimming pared 2 bases from V and 7 bases from J, leaving 15 bases between. This CDR3 region has 15 residues.

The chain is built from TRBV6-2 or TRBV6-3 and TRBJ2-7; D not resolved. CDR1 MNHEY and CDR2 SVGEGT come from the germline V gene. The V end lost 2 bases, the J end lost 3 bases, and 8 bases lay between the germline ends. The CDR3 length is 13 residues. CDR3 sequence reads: CASSYTLFYEQYF. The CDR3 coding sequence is TGTGCCAGCAGTTACACCCTTTTCTACGAGCAGTACTTC.

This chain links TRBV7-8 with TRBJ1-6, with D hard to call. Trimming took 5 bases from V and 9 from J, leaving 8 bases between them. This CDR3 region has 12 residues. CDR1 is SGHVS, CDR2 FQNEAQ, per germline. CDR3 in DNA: TGTGCCAGCAGCCCGATCGGTTCACCCCTCCACTTT. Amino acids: CASSPIGSPLHF.

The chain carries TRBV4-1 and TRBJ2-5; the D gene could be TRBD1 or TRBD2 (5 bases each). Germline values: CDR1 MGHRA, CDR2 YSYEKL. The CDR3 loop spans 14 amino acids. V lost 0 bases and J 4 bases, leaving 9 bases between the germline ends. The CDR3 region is CASSQDMRGETQYF. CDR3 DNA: TGCGCCAGCAGCCAAGATATGAGGGGAGAGACCCAGTACTTC.

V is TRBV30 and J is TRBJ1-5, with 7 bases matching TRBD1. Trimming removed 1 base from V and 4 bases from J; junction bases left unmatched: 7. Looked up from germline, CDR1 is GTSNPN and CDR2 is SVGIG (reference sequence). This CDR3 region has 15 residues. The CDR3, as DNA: TGTGCCTGGAGTGGAGGCAGGGGGATAAATCAGCCCCAGCATTTT. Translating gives CAWSGGRGINQPQHF.

DNA for the CDR3: TGCGCCAGCAGCTCAGGGGGATTGGACACCGGGGAGCTGTTTTTT. Amino acids: CASSSGGLDTGELFF. The chain carries TRBV5-1 and TRBJ2-2; 7 nucleotides line up with TRBD1. V was pared by 3 bases and J by 3 bases, with 5 bases of the junction left unmatched. Germline V gene sequence: CDR1 SGHRS, CDR2 YFSETQ. The CDR3 consists of 15 residues.

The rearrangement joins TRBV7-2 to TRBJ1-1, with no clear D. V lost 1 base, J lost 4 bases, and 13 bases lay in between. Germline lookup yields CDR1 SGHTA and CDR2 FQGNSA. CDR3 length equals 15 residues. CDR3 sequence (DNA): TGTGCCAGCAGCTTAGTCGCGGGCCGGGGCACTGAAGCTTTCTTT. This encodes CASSLVAGRGTEAFF.

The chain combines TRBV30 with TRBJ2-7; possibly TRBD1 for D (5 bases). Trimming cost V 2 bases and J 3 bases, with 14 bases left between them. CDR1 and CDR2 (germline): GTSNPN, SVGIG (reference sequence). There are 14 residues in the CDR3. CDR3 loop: CAWSRGQGNYEQYF. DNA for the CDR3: TGTGCCTGGAGTAGAGGCCAGGGTAACTACGAGCAGTACTTC.